This T cell receptor (beta chain) is from a study of T cell changes during pregnancy in multiple sclerosis. Trimming removed 4 bases at V and 6 bases at J, with 22 bases between. CDR1 is MNHEY, CDR2 SMNVEV, per germline (reference sequence). The length of the CDR3 is 16 residues. Some clones are missing from TCRdb's copy, which holds only in-frame ones; the method was immunoSEQ multiplex PCR. The sample includes roughly 99,000 clones, 90% to 95% seen only once; the top ten take roughly 2.3%. The receptor was isolated from a female donor in good health, enrolled as a control in a pregnancy study. V usage is TRBV27 and J usage is TRBJ2-7; perhaps TRBD1 as D (7 bases). The specimen was peripheral blood, collected after pregnancy. Written as DNA, the CDR3 is TGTGCCAGCAGTTCCATAGGGCAGGGGGGTTCAGGCGAGCAGTACTTC. Residues: CASSSIGQGGSGEQYF.